This entry lists 17 T cell receptor beta chains sequenced from one sample in a study of cytomegalovirus exposure and HLA in healthy donors (dated 2017 in TCRdb). The library was built by means of the immunoSEQ multiplex PCR assay. The multiplex PCR relied on a mix of 60 forward primers for TCR Vbeta segments and 13 reverse primers for TCR Jbeta segments. Imported from immuneACCESS, the table was reduced by TCRdb to in-frame sequences with V and J called. These copies leave out some clones; in studies compared against another copy, an unresolved V gene accounts for under half, and the cause of the remainder is not known. The table for this sample lists 150,000 to 200,000 clones; about 76% of them were counted only once. Approximately 2% of the sample comes from the top ten. The sample consisted of PBMCs. The receptor source for this set is a female donor in good health and CMV-seronegative.

The rearrangement joins TRBV18 to TRBJ1-5; D unclear. The V gene lost 2 bases and the J gene lost 5 bases, with 7 bases spanning the gap. Germline values: CDR1 KGHSH, CDR2 LQKENI. This CDR3 region has 13 residues. In DNA form, the CDR3 reads TGTGCCAGCTCACCAGGGGAGGATCAGCCCCAGCATTTT. This sequence encodes CASSPGEDQPQHF.

This chain links TRBV2 with TRBJ1-5, with 11 nucleotides matching TRBD1. V was pared by 5 bases and J by 2 bases, with 5 bases of the junction left unmatched. CDR1 and CDR2 from the germline V gene are SNHLY and FYNNEI. This CDR3 has 16 amino acids. The CDR3 is CASSPRGQGGNQPQHF. As DNA, the CDR3 is TGTGCCAGCAGTCCCCGGGGACAGGGGGGCAATCAGCCCCAGCATTTT.

This rearrangement joins TRBV5-4 to TRBJ1-1; 9 bases are shared with TRBD1. The CDR3 consists of 15 residues. Germline V gene data show CDR1 as SGHNT and CDR2 as YYREEE (reference sequence). The ends lost 4 bases at V and 3 bases at J; junction bases unmatched: 7. This CDR3 is CASSPSTGGHTEAFF. The DNA of the CDR3 is TGTGCCAGCAGCCCTTCGACAGGGGGTCACACTGAAGCTTTCTTT.

The chain recombines TRBV7-2 with TRBJ2-7; 8 nucleotides align to TRBD2. Germline assignment: CDR1 SGHTA and CDR2 FQGNSA. The J segment lost 2 bases and the V segment lost 1 base, leaving 10 bases of the junction unmatched. The CDR3 has 17 amino acids. The DNA for the CDR3 is TGTGCCAGCAGCTTAGGGACTAGCCCCAGGGTCCCCTACGAGCAGTACTTC. This encodes CASSLGTSPRVPYEQYF.

This chain uses TRBV2 with TRBJ1-5; no clear D. This CDR3 is built from 14 residues. Germline CDR1 reads SNHLY; CDR2 reads FYNNEI. Trimming took 8 bases from V and 0 from J, leaving 11 bases between them. The CDR3 is CASSLLISNQPQHF. CDR3 nucleotide sequence: TGTGCCAGCTCGTTACTGATTAGCAATCAGCCCCAGCATTTT.

The CDR3 spells CASSQGGAGLEPQHF. The CDR3 DNA reads as TGCGCCAGCAGCCAAGGTGGAGCGGGGTTAGAGCCCCAGCATTTT. The gene calls are TRBV4-1 and TRBJ1-5, with unresolved D. Trimming cost V 1 base and J 8 bases, with 15 bases left between them. CDR3 length: 15 residues. Germline CDR1 reads MGHRA; CDR2 reads YSYEKL.

This clone is a singleton in its sample. The chain uses TRBV7-9 and TRBJ2-7; 7 bases are a match to TRBD1. The CDR3 length is 15 residues. Germline loops: CDR1 SEHNR, CDR2 FQNEAQ (reference sequence). Trimming cost V 0 bases and J 5 bases; bases outside gene matches: 7. Here the CDR3 reads CASSLAQGVGNEQYF. The DNA for the CDR3 is TGTGCCAGCAGCTTAGCGCAGGGGGTCGGAAACGAGCAGTACTTC.

J is TRBJ2-1 and V is TRBV5-1, with D possibly being TRBD1 (5 bases). V lost 4 bases to trimming and J lost 0 bases, with 14 bases between them. The CDR3 length is 16 residues. Germline V gene lookup returns CDR1 SGHRS and CDR2 YFSETQ. The CDR3: CASSPGRQTSYNEQFF. The CDR3 coding sequence is TGCGCCAGCAGCCCAGGTAGACAGACCTCCTACAATGAGCAGTTCTTC.

The chain couples TRBV5-1 to TRBJ1-6; no reliable D call. CDR3 length: 14 residues. The germline V gene has CDR1 SGHRS and CDR2 YFSETQ. Trimming took off 0 bases at V and 6 bases at J, with 7 bases between the two ends. CDR3 loop: CASSLGQVNSPLHF. Here the CDR3 DNA reads TGCGCCAGCAGCTTGGGGCAGGTTAATTCACCCCTCCACTTT. The whole variable domain, filled in from reference TRBV5-1 and TRBJ1-6, reads KAGVTQTPRYLIKTRGQQVTLSCSPISGHRSVSWYQQTPGQGLQFLFEYFSETQRNKGNFPGRFSGRQFSNSRSEMNVSTLELGDSALYLCASSLGQVNSPLHFGNGTRLTVT.

The rearrangement uses TRBV9 and TRBJ2-3; 7 bases map to TRBD2. The germline V gene has CDR1 SGDLS and CDR2 YYNGEE. The CDR3 length is 15 residues. J gave up 3 bases and V 0 bases, and 4 bases lay outside the gene matches. Written as DNA, the CDR3 is TGTGCCAGCAGCGTAGCGGGAGCGGGAACAGATACGCAGTATTTT. Its translation: CASSVAGAGTDTQYF. Combining the CDR3 with reference TRBV9 and TRBJ2-3 gives the whole variable domain DSGVTQTPKHLITATGQRVTLRCSPRSGDLSVYWYQQSLDQGLQFLIQYYNGEERAKGNILERFSAQQFPDLHSELNLSSLELGDSALYFCASSVAGAGTDTQYFGPGTRLTVL.

The genes are TRBV7-8 and TRBJ2-5; 13 nucleotides agree with TRBD2. Germline CDR1 is SGHVS and CDR2 is FQNEAQ. Trimming removed 5 bases from V and 5 bases from J; junction bases left unmatched: 8. The CDR3 contains 16 residues. The CDR3 DNA is TGTGCCAGCAGCCCGGGACTAGCGGGATCAGAGGAGACCCAGTACTTC. Protein product: CASSPGLAGSEETQYF.

This rearrangement joins TRBV2 to TRBJ1-2, with no clear D. This CDR3 spans 14 amino acids. With 5 bases removed from V and 5 bases from J, the gap between germline ends came to 15 bases. Looked up from germline, CDR1 is SNHLY and CDR2 is FYNNEI. The CDR3 loop reads CASSKDFFDYGYTF. The CDR3 region has the DNA TGTGCCAGCAGTAAGGACTTCTTCGATTATGGCTACACCTTC.

The chain combines TRBV7-9 with TRBJ2-7, with TRBD2 as a possible D gene (5 bases). The CDR3 extends over 16 amino acids. V dropped 4 bases and J dropped 1 base, with 17 bases sitting between them. Germline V gene sequence: CDR1 SEHNR, CDR2 FQNEAQ (reference sequence). This chain's CDR3 is CASSSSGISGSYEQYF. The CDR3 DNA follows: TGTGCCAGCAGCTCCTCCGGGATATCTGGATCCTACGAGCAGTACTTC.

V usage is TRBV9 and J usage is TRBJ2-1; TRBD2 agrees at 8 bases. Unmatched junction bases numbered 9, after V lost 4 bases and J lost 3 bases. CDR1 SGDLS and CDR2 YYNGEE come from the germline V gene. The CDR3 is made up of 16 amino acids. Here the CDR3 reads CASSLRRSGGYNEQFF. CDR3 nucleotide sequence: TGTGCCAGCAGCCTAAGGAGGAGCGGGGGCTACAATGAGCAGTTCTTC.

The genes are TRBV7-3 and TRBJ2-1; 14 positions agree with TRBD2. The CDR3 has 16 residues. CDR1 is SGHTA, CDR2 FQGTGA, per germline. The V and J ends lost 0 bases and 6 bases, in that order; junction bases with no gene match: 1. Here the CDR3 DNA reads TGTGCCAGCAGCTTAACGACTAGCGGGGGGGCCAATGAGCAGTTCTTC. Its protein product is CASSLTTSGGANEQFF.

This clone was detected once. V is TRBV15 and J is TRBJ1-2; 10 bases are a match to TRBD1. Germline V gives CDR1 LNHNV, CDR2 YYDKDF (reference sequence). V shed 1 base, J shed 5 bases, and the junction held 7 bases outside the gene matches. This CDR3 spans 16 amino acids. The CDR3 protein is CATSRVQTGGKYGYTF. CDR3 nucleotide sequence: TGTGCCACCAGCAGAGTCCAGACAGGGGGCAAGTATGGCTACACCTTC.

The chain recombines TRBV19 with TRBJ1-5; D is unclear. V lost 3 bases and J lost 5, with 5 bases in between. The CDR3 consists of 12 residues. CDR1 is LNHDA, CDR2 SQIVND, per germline (reference sequence). The CDR3 sequence: CASSMIDQPQHF. In DNA form, the CDR3 reads TGTGCCAGTAGTATGATAGATCAGCCCCAGCATTTT.